Below, 5 T cell receptor beta chains from the same sample are listed, as sequenced in a study of blood T cells in healthy people across ages. A second PCR of roughly 7 to 11 cycles used a sample-barcoded 5' primer and a J-beta primer mix. One entry per CDR3 protein, called by TCRdb with MiXCR from the 5' RACE reads. This sample has some 1.6 million distinct CDR3 sequences, with around 35% found just once. The sequencing input was blood. These receptor sequences come from a woman in her twenties or thirties in good health.

The gene calls are TRBV18 and TRBJ1-6, with D tentatively TRBD1 (6 bases). Trimming pared 3 bases from V and 7 bases from J, leaving 13 bases between. Germline CDR1 reads KGHSH; CDR2 reads LQKENI. This CDR3 contains 15 residues. The CDR3 coding sequence is TGTGCCAGCTCACCTAGTCGAGGGGGAAATTCACCCCTCCACTTT. Amino acid sequence: CASSPSRGGNSPLHF.

The V and J genes are TRBV2 and TRBJ1-1; D is perhaps TRBD1 (5 bases). V gave up 4 bases and J gave up 7 bases, with 10 bases separating them. Germline CDR1 is SNHLY and CDR2 is FYNNEI. The CDR3 is made up of 12 amino acids. In nucleotides, the CDR3 is TGTGCCAGCAGTGGGGAAGGGGTTGAAGCTTTCTTT. Translating gives CASSGEGVEAFF.

The CDR3 region is CASSPVDSTGANVLTF. CDR3 coding DNA: TGTGCCAGCAGCCCAGTTGACTCTACTGGGGCCAACGTCCTGACTTTC. V and J are TRBV25-1 and TRBJ2-6; D ambiguous. CDR3 length: 16 amino acids. V was shortened by 6 bases and J by 2 bases, with 14 bases between the two germline ends. CDR1 is MGHDK and CDR2 is SYGVNS in the germline V gene.

This clonotype was recorded only once. This sequence joins TRBV7-8 and TRBJ2-3; D is ambiguous. V was trimmed by 5 bases and J by 10 bases, leaving 13 bases between them. Germline values: CDR1 SGHVS, CDR2 FQNEAQ. The CDR3 has 12 amino acids. The CDR3 loop reads CASSRTLLPQYF. The DNA of the CDR3 is TGTGCCAGCAGCCGCACCCTACTGCCGCAGTATTTT.

This chain links TRBV10-3 with TRBJ1-1; D may be TRBD1 (6 bases). Germline V gene lookup returns CDR1 ENHRY and CDR2 SYGVKD. The ends were cut back, 4 bases at V and 5 bases at J, with 8 bases in the middle. The CDR3 spans 12 residues. CDR3 loop: CAISGRGTEAFF. The CDR3 bases are TGTGCCATCAGTGGCAGGGGAACTGAAGCTTTCTTT.